This is a list of T cell receptor beta chains from one sample in a study of blood T cells in healthy people across ages. TCRdb re-called the 5' RACE reads through MiXCR, storing one row per CDR3 protein. This sample has 700,000 to 1,000,000 distinct CDR3 sequences; approximately 44% occur once, and the top ten carry roughly 18%. The sample was blood. Every receptor here comes from a man aged 60-69 years in good health. Both conserved end residues are part of each CDR3. Fields, in order: CDR3 DNA, CDR3 protein, clone size, J gene, V gene, D gene. D genes are given only for firm matches. For some rows the clone size is stated as once, few or many, or as a class when expanded; others skip it.

DNA: TGTGCCAGCGGGCGGCAGCCCTACGAGCAGTACTTC
CDR3: CASGRQPYEQYF
size: -
J: TRBJ2-7
V: TRBV12-3/TRBV12-4
D: -

DNA: TGTACCAGCGACAGGGGGTCCCACGAGCAGTACTTC
CDR3: CTSDRGSHEQYF
size: -
J: TRBJ2-7
V: TRBV5-6
D: TRBD1

DNA: TGTGCCAGCAGCCAAAACACGGCGGGGGGCGGTGGCTACACCTTC
CDR3: CASSQNTAGGGGYTF
size: -
J: TRBJ1-2
V: TRBV14
D: -

DNA: TGTGCCAACAGCGGGGGGACAGGGTCTTCCTACAATGAGCAGTTCTTC
CDR3: CANSGGTGSSYNEQFF
size: -
J: TRBJ2-1
V: TRBV9
D: -

DNA: TGTGCCAGCACGGAGCGGGGGGGCTCACCCGAGCAGTTCTTC
CDR3: CASTERGGSPEQFF
size: -
J: TRBJ2-1
V: TRBV6-2/TRBV6-3
D: TRBD2

DNA: TGTGCCAGCAGCTCCGCCGGGGGGGGTCACGAGCAGTACTTC
CDR3: CASSSAGGGHEQYF
size: -
J: TRBJ2-7
V: TRBV6-5
D: TRBD2

DNA: TGTGCCAGCAGTTTAAGCAGGGCGACCTACGAGCAGTACTTC
CDR3: CASSLSRATYEQYF
size: few
J: TRBJ2-7
V: TRBV28
D: -

DNA: TGTGCCAGCAGCCCCCGGGTGGGGGGGGCCCGAAGCGGCACAGATACGCAGTATTTT
CDR3: CASSPRVGGARSGTDTQYF
size: -
J: TRBJ2-3
V: TRBV12-3/TRBV12-4
D: -

DNA: TGTGCCATCAGCTTGGGACAGGGCCGGACTGAAGCTTTCTTT
CDR3: CAISLGQGRTEAFF
size: few
J: TRBJ1-1
V: TRBV10-3
D: TRBD1

DNA: TGTGCCAGCACCTTAGTCGGGACAGGGGGTGAGCAGTTCTTC
CDR3: CASTLVGTGGEQFF
size: -
J: TRBJ2-1
V: TRBV7-9
D: TRBD1

DNA: TGCGCCAGCAGCTTGGCGCCGGGGCTGGAAGAGACCCAGTACTTC
CDR3: CASSLAPGLEETQYF
size: -
J: TRBJ2-5
V: TRBV5-1
D: -

DNA: TGTGCCACCACAGGACAGGGGAAAAACATTCAGTACTTC
CDR3: CATTGQGKNIQYF
size: few
J: TRBJ2-4
V: TRBV25-1
D: TRBD1

DNA: TGCGCCAGCAGCTTTTTACAGGGGGCGGACACTGAAGCTTTCTTT
CDR3: CASSFLQGADTEAFF
size: -
J: TRBJ1-1
V: TRBV5-1
D: TRBD1

DNA: TGTGCCAGCCGTACACAGGGAAGTAGAATTGACGAGCAGTACTTC
CDR3: CASRTQGSRIDEQYF
size: -
J: TRBJ2-7
V: TRBV6-5
D: -

DNA: TGTGCCAGCAGTTACTCGAAACAGGTTGGAGGCGGGGAGCTGTTTTTT
CDR3: CASSYSKQVGGGELFF
size: -
J: TRBJ2-2
V: TRBV6-5
D: -

DNA: TGCAGTGCTAGTTCCGGGACAGTCCAAGAGACCCAGTACTTC
CDR3: CSASSGTVQETQYF
size: -
J: TRBJ2-5
V: TRBV20-1
D: TRBD1

DNA: TGTGCCAGCAGACCTCAGGGACTAGCGGACTACAATGAGCAGTTCTTC
CDR3: CASRPQGLADYNEQFF
size: few
J: TRBJ2-1
V: TRBV6-5
D: TRBD2

DNA: TGTGCCAGCAGTTACGCCGGGACAAACTATGGCTACACCTTC
CDR3: CASSYAGTNYGYTF
size: few
J: TRBJ1-2
V: TRBV6-5
D: -

DNA: TGTGCCAGCAGTCAACGACTAGTGATGGAGACCCAGTACTTC
CDR3: CASSQRLVMETQYF
size: -
J: TRBJ2-5
V: TRBV28
D: -

DNA: TGCAGTGCTCAGCGGGGGGCAGGCAAAAACATTCAGTACTTC
CDR3: CSAQRGAGKNIQYF
size: -
J: TRBJ2-4
V: TRBV20-1
D: TRBD2

DNA: TGCGCCAGCAGCCAAGATCCGCCTAAAACCTACAATGAGCAGTTCTTC
CDR3: CASSQDPPKTYNEQFF
size: -
J: TRBJ2-1
V: TRBV4-3
D: -

DNA: TGTGCCAGCAGCCAAGTCCGGCAGACCAATGAGCAGTACTTC
CDR3: CASSQVRQTNEQYF
size: -
J: TRBJ2-5
V: TRBV14
D: -

DNA: TGTGCCAGCAGCCTCCTGGGGGGGCGACATATGGAGACCCAGTACTTC
CDR3: CASSLLGGRHMETQYF
size: few
J: TRBJ2-5
V: TRBV14
D: -